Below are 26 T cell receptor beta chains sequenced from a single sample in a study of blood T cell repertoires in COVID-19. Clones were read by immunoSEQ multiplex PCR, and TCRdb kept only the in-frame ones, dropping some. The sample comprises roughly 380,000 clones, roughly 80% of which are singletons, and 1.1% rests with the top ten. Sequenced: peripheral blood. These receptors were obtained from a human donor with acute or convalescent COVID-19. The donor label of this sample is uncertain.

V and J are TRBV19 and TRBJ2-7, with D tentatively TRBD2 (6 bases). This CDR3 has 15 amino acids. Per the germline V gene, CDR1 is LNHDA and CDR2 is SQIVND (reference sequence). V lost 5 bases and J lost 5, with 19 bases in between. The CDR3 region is CASSVRREYVHEQYF. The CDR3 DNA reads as TGTGCCAGTAGTGTCAGGAGGGAGTACGTACACGAGCAGTACTTC.

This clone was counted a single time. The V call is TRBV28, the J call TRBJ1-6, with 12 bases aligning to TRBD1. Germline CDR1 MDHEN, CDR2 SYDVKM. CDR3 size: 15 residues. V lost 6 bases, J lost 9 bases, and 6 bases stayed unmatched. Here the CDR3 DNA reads TGTGCCAGCAGGGGGGGACAGGGGGCGATTTCACCCCTCCACTTT. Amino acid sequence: CASRGGQGAISPLHF.

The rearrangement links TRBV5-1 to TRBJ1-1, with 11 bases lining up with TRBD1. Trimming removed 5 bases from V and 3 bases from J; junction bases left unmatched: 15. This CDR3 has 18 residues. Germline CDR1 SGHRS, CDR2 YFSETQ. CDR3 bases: TGCGCCAGCAGGGACAGGGGGCGCCGAGTGGTTTCTCACACTGAAGCTTTCTTT. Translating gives CASRDRGRRVVSHTEAFF.

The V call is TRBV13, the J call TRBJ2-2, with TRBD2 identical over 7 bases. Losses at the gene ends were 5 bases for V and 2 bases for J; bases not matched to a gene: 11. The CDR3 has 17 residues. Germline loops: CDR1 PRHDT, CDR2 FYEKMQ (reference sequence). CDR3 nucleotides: TGTGCCAGCAGCATTCTCACCGGGACTATCAACACCGGGGAGCTGTTTTTT. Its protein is CASSILTGTINTGELFF.

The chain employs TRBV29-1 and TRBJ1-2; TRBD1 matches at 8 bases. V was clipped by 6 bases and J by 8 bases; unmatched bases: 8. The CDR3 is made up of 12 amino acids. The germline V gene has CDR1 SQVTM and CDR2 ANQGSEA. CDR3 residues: CSVSTGVGGYTF. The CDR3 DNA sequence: TGCAGCGTCTCGACAGGGGTAGGGGGCTACACCTTC.

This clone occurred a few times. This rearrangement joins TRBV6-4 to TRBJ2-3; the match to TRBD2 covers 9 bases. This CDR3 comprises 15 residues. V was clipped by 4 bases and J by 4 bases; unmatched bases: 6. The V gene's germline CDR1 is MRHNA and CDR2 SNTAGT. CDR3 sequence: CASSVSGSGADTQYF. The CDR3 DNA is TGTGCCAGCAGTGTTAGCGGGAGTGGTGCAGATACGCAGTATTTT.

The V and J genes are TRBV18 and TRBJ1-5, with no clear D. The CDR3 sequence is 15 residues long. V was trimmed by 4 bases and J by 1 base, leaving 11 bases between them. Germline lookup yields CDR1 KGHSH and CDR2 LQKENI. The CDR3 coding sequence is TGTGCCAGCTCACTGGCATTTTTGAGCAATCAGCCCCAGCATTTT. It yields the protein CASSLAFLSNQPQHF.

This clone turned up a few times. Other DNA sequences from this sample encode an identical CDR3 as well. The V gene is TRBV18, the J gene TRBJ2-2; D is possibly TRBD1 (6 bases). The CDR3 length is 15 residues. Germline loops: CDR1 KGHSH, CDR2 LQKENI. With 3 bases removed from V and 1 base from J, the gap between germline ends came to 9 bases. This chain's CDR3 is CASSPSGQNTGELFF. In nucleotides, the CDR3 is TGTGCCAGCTCACCTTCGGGACAGAACACCGGGGAGCTGTTTTTT.

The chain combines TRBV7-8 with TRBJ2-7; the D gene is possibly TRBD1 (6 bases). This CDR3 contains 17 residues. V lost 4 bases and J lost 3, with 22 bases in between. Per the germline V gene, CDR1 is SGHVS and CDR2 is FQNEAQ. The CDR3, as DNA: TGTGCCAGCAGCTCGACAGGTGGGTCCACTCCCGTCTACGAGCAGTACTTC. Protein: CASSSTGGSTPVYEQYF.

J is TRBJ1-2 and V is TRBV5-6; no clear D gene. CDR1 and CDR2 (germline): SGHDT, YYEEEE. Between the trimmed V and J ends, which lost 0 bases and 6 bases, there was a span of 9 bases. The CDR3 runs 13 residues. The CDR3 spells CASSLVQMNGYTF. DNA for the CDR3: TGTGCCAGCAGCTTGGTCCAGATGAATGGCTACACCTTC.

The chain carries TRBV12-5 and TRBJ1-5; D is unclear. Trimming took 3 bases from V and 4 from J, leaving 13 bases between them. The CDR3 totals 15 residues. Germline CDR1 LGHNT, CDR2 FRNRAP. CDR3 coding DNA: TGTGCTAGTGGTTTCGATTCAGGAGGGAATCAGCCCCAGCATTTT. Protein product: CASGFDSGGNQPQHF. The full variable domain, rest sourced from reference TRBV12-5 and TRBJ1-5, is DARVTQTPRHKVTEMGQEVTMRCQPILGHNTVFWYRQTMMQGLELLAYFRNRAPLDDSGMPKDRFSAEMPDATLATLKIQPSEPRDSAVYFCASGFDSGGNQPQHFGDGTRLSIL.

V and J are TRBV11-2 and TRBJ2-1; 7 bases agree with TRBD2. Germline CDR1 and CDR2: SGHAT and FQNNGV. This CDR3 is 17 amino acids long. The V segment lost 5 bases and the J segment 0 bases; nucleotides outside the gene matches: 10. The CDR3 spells CASSPSGLAVSYNEQFF. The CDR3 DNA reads TGTGCCAGCAGCCCCTCGGGGCTAGCGGTCTCCTACAATGAGCAGTTCTTC.

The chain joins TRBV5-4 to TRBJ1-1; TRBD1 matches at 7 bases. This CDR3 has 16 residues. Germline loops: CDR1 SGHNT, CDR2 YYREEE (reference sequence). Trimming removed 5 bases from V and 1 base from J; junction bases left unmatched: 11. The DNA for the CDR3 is TGTGCCAGCAGGCGACAGGGTTCGCGGGCGAACACTGAAGCTTTCTTT. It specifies CASRRQGSRANTEAFF.

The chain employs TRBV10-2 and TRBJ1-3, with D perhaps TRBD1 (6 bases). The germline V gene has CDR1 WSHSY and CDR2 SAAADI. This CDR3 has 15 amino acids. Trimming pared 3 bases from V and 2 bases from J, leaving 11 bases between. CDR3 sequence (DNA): TGCGCCAGCAGTGACCCCGCAGGGGCTGGAAACACCATATATTTT. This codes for CASSDPAGAGNTIYF.

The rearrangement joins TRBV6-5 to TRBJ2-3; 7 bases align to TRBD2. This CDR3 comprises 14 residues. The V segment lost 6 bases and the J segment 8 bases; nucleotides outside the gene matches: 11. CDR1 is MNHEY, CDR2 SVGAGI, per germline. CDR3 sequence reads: CASRRLAVQPTQYF. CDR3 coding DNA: TGTGCCAGCAGACGACTAGCAGTTCAACCTACGCAGTATTTT.

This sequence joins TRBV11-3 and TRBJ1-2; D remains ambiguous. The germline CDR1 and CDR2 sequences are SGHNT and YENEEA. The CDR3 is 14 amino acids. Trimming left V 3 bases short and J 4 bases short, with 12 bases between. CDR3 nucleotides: TGTGCCAGCAGCTTCGCCTCCGGGAGCTATGGCTACACCTTC. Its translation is CASSFASGSYGYTF.

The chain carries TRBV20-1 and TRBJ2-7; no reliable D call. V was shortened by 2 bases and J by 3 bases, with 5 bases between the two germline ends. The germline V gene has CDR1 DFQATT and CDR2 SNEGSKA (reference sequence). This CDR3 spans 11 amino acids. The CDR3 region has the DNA TGCAGTGCTAGATCCCACTACGAGCAGTACTTC. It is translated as CSARSHYEQYF.

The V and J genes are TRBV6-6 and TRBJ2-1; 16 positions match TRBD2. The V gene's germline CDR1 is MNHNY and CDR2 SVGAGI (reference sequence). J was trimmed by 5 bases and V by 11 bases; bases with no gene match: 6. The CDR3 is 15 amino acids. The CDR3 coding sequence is TGTGCCGCCGGGACTAGCGGGAGGGCTGACAATGAGCAGTTCTTC. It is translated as CAAGTSGRADNEQFF.

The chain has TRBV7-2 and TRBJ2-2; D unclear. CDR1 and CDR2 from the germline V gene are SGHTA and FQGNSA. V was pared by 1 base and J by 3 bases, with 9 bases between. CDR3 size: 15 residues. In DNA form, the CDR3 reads TGTGCCAGCAGCTTAGTAGGTAGCTACACCGGGGAGCTGTTTTTT. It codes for CASSLVGSYTGELFF.

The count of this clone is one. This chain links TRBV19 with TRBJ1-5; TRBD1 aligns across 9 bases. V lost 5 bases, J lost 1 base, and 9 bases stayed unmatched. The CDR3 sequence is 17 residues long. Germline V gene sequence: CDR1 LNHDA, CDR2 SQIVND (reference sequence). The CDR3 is CASSLGTGRGSNQPQHF. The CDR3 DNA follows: TGTGCCAGTAGTCTAGGGACAGGGAGGGGAAGCAATCAGCCCCAGCATTTT.

CDR3 nucleotide sequence: TGTGCCAGCAGCCCCGGGACTTTCTACGAGCAGTACTTC. Protein sequence: CASSPGTFYEQYF. V is TRBV14 and J is TRBJ2-7, with D perhaps matching TRBD2 (6 bases). V lost 4 bases, J lost 3 bases, and 10 bases lay in between. Germline V gives CDR1 SGHDN, CDR2 FVKESK. The CDR3 has 13 amino acids.

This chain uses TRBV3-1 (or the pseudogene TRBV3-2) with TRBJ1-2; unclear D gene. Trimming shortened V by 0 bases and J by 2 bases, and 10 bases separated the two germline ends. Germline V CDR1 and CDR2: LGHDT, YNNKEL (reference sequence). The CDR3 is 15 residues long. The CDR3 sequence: CASSQDNRGNYGYTF. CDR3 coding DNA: TGTGCCAGCAGCCAAGATAATCGGGGAAACTATGGCTACACCTTC.

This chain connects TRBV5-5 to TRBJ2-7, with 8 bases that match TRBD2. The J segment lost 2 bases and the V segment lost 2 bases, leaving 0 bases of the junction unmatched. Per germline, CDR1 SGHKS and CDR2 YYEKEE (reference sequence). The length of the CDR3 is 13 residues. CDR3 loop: CASSFGGAYEQYF. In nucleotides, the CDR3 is TGTGCCAGCAGCTTCGGGGGGGCCTACGAGCAGTACTTC.

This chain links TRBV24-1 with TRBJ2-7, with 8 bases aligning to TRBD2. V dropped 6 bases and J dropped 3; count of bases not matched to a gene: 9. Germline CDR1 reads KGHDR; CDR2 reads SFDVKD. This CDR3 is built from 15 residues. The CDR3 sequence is CATSPALAGIYEQYF. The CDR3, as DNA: TGTGCCACCAGTCCTGCGTTAGCGGGGATCTACGAGCAGTACTTC.

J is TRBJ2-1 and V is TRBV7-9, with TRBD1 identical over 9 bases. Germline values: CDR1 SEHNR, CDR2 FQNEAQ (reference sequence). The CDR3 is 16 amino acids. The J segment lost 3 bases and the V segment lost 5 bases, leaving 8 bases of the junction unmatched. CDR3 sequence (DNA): TGTGCCAGCAGCAAAACCGGGACAGGGATCTACAATGAGCAGTTCTTC. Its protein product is CASSKTGTGIYNEQFF.

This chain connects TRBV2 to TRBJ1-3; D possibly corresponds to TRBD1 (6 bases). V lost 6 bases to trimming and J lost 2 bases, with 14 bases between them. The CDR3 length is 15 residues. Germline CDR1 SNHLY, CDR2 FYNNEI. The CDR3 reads CASRVQGLAGNTIYF. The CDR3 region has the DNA TGTGCCAGCAGGGTACAGGGTCTTGCTGGAAACACCATATATTTT.